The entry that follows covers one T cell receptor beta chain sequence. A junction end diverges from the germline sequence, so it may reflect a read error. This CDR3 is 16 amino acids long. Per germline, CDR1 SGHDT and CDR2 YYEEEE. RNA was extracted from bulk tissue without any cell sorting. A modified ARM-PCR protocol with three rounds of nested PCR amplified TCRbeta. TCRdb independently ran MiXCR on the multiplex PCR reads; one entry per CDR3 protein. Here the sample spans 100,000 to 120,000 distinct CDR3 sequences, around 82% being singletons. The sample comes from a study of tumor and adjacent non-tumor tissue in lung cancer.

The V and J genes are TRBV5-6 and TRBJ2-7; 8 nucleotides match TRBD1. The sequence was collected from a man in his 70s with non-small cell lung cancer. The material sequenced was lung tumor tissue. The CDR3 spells CASSSNRGNFKYEQYF. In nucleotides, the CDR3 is TGTGCCAGCAGTTCTAACAGGGGGAACTTTAAGTACGAGCAGTATTTC.